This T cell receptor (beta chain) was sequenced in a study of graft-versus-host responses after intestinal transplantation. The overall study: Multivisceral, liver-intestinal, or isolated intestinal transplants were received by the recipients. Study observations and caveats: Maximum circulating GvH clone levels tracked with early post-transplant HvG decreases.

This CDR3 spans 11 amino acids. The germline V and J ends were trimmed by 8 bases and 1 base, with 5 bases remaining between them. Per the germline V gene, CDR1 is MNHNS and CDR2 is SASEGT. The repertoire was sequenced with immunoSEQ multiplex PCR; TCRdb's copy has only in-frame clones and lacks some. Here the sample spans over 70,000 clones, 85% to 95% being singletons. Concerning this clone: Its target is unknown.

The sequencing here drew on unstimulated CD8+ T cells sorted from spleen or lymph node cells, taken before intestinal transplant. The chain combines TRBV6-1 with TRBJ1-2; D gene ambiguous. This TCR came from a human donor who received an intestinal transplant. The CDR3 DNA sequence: TGTGCCAGCGGATTTAACTATGGCTACACCTTC. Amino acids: CASGFNYGYTF.